This T cell receptor beta chain was found in a study of T-cell memory formation after mild COVID-19. Overall study context: Clusters were largely donor specific.

Trimming left V 6 bases short and J 6 bases short, with 17 bases between. Germline V gene data show CDR1 as MNHNS and CDR2 as SASEGT. The CDR3 sequence is 14 residues long. Findings and limits, study-wide: Confirmation was lacking for SARS-CoV-2 specificity of second-wave clones that peaked on day 37. Cross-reactive memory seemingly joined, as some responding clones were found in pre-infection memory.

Notes on this clonotype: Its specificity is not known.

Researchers used 5'RACE with constant-segment primers to make TCR alpha and TCR beta cDNA libraries that carry sample barcodes and UMIs. One entry per CDR3 protein results from TCRdb running MiXCR on the 5' RACE reads. The sample has about 350,000 distinct CDR3 sequences; around an eighth are singletons. This receptor was obtained from a man between 18 and 35 years old who had mild COVID-19 (a few samples of this study predate the infection). Cell type and time point are not known. The sequencing sample was made of PBMCs or a T cell subset sorted from them (not recorded which). The chain recombines TRBV6-1 with TRBJ1-2; the D is unclear. CDR3 sequence: CASSPRIWEDGYTF. The DNA for the CDR3 is TGTGCCAGCAGCCCCCGTATCTGGGAGGATGGCTACACCTTC.